These 7 T cell receptor beta chains share one sample of origin, sequenced in a study of CD4 and CD8 cells across lung adenocarcinoma regions (dated by TCRdb to 2016 to 2019). The library was prepared using PCR. Sequencing was performed on a HiSeq X Ten. TCRdb redid the processing of the public reads, applying fastp at Q25 and MiXCR, and retained in-frame beta chains. Here each entry gathers all rows of one CDR3 protein and keeps the most common genes and DNA. This sample has about 25,000 distinct CDR3 sequences in its table, and more than 40% of those were observed once. 40% to 55% of the sample lies in the top ten. Input material: CD8+ T cells from the center of a lung tumor. The sample's cell subset or site label, in plain terms: tumor center region. All receptors come from a male donor with lung adenocarcinoma. The CD4 and CD8 labels of this study may be unreliable.

V and J are TRBV29-1 and TRBJ2-5, with 8 bases lining up with TRBD2. V was clipped by 6 bases and J by 4 bases; unmatched bases: 10. CDR1 is SQVTM, CDR2 ANQGSEA, per germline. The CDR3 is 14 amino acids. The CDR3, as DNA: TGCAGCGTCGATGAGCGGGAGAGCAGAGAGACCCAGTACTTC. This gives the protein CSVDERESRETQYF.

This chain connects TRBV6-1 to TRBJ2-5; TRBD1 might be the D (5 bases). CDR3 length: 13 residues. V lost 6 bases and J 4 bases, leaving 12 bases between the germline ends. Germline CDR1 MNHNS, CDR2 SASEGT. In nucleotides, the CDR3 is TGTGCCAGCAGAGGGGTTGATGCAGAGACCCAGTACTTC. It translates to CASRGVDAETQYF.

Of note for this clonotype: One junction end disagrees with the germline gene, perhaps due to a read error. V gene TRBV6-1 combines with J gene TRBJ2-3, with D tentatively TRBD2 (7 bases). Germline V CDR1 and CDR2: MNHNS, SASEGT. This CDR3 has 17 residues. CDR3 in amino acids: CASSEAREGGATDTQYF. For the CDR3, the DNA is TGTGCCAGCAGTGAAGCGAGGGAGGGGGGAGCCACAGATACGCAGTATTTC.

This clonotype was picked up many times. The V call is TRBV3-1, the J call TRBJ2-5, with 8 bases aligning to TRBD2. Trimming cost V 2 bases and J 5 bases; bases outside gene matches: 10. The germline V gene has CDR1 LGHDT and CDR2 YNNKEL (reference sequence). The CDR3 is made up of 16 amino acids. In nucleotides, the CDR3 is TGTGCCAGCAGCCAATCCCGTACGGGAGGGTTGGAGACCCAGTACTTC. Translating gives CASSQSRTGGLETQYF.

This clonotype has a handful of counts. The rearrangement links TRBV6-1 to TRBJ2-5, with D possibly being TRBD1 or TRBD2 (5 bases each). Germline CDR1 is MNHNS and CDR2 is SASEGT. The CDR3 sequence is 13 residues long. The V end lost 5 bases, the J end lost 3 bases, and 10 bases lay between the germline ends. CDR3 DNA sequence: TGTGCCAGCAGTCCATGGGACGAAGAGACCCAGTACTTC. Amino acid sequence: CASSPWDEETQYF.

This clonotype was detected ten times or more. The chain joins TRBV6-1 to TRBJ2-5; 8 bases match TRBD2. With V trimmed by 3 bases and J by 5 bases, 8 bases remained unmatched. This CDR3 spans 15 amino acids. Germline loops: CDR1 MNHNS, CDR2 SASEGT. DNA for the CDR3: TGTGCCAGCAGTGATATAGCGGGAACGGTGGAGACCCAGTACTTC. Amino acid sequence: CASSDIAGTVETQYF.

The chain links TRBV3-1 to TRBJ2-1; 10 bases are shared with TRBD2. V lost 4 bases, J lost 7 bases, and 10 bases stayed unmatched. The CDR3 loop spans 16 amino acids. Germline V CDR1 and CDR2: LGHDT, YNNKEL (reference sequence). CDR3 sequence: CASSPTDLAGENEQFF. The CDR3 DNA follows: TGTGCCAGCAGCCCCACGGACCTAGCGGGAGAGAATGAGCAGTTCTTC.